The clone carrying this TCR beta chain was counted only a few times. Its antigen is unidentified. A multiplex PCR was run with 60 Vbeta primers and 13 Jbeta primers. Method: immunoSEQ multiplex PCR; TCRdb's copy keeps in-frame clones and lacks some. The sample consists of under 200,000 clones, around three quarters of them appearing once. This sample was included in a study of cytomegalovirus exposure and HLA in healthy donors. Germline-derived CDR1 and CDR2 are MNHNS and SASEGT. Deletions cut 1 base from V and 6 bases from J, with 5 bases between. The CDR3 sequence is 12 residues long. Study results and limitations: Common viral pathogens (according to a later analysis) appeared linked to several of the most significant clusters.

The rearrangement joins TRBV6-1 to TRBJ2-3; tentatively, D is TRBD2 (5 bases). Material: PBMCs. The sequence came from a woman in her thirties or forties in good health and CMV-seronegative. The CDR3 loop is CASSEGRDTQYF. The DNA of the CDR3 is TGTGCCAGCAGTGAAGGGAGGGATACGCAGTATTTT.